What follows is one T cell receptor beta chain and its context. Its target is not known. Generated by immunoSEQ multiplex PCR, the TCRdb table keeps only in-frame clones and is missing some. The repertoire holds some 150,000 clones, more than 85% seen once, with roughly 3.4% in the top ten. The data belong to a study of T cell responses to AZD1222 COVID-19 vaccine. Study conclusions and caveats: Of spike-specific TCRs, nearly half reportedly target regions left unmutated in variants. Spike was spanned by vaccine-associated CD4 TCRs, which were dominant at 160-218 and 743-854. Increases in Spike-specific TCR breadth and depth were seen after two AZD1222 doses. Donor demographics were predominantly white British with a female majority; clonal diversity may be underestimated.

The germline V gene encodes CDR1 LNHNV and CDR2 YYDKDF (reference sequence). V was cut by 2 bases and J by 8 bases, with 10 bases left in between. The CDR3 has 13 amino acids. The genes are TRBV15 and TRBJ2-1, with a weak D call TRBD1 (5 bases). The TCR originated in an adult who received the AZD1222 COVID-19 vaccine. The sample in question was peripheral blood, obtained 28 days after the second AZD1222 dose. The CDR3 reads CATSRPMGHEQFF. CDR3 in DNA: TGTGCCACCAGCAGACCCATGGGGCATGAGCAGTTCTTC.